One sample yielded the 20 T cell receptor beta chains listed below, sequenced in a study of blood T cell repertoires in COVID-19. The data were produced by immunoSEQ multiplex PCR, yet TCRdb's version contains in-frame clones alone and is incomplete. The data contain around 500,000 clones, 70% to 90% of them seen just once; the ten biggest clones take up approximately 3.4%. Specimen: peripheral blood. These TCRs come from a human donor in a cohort sampled during active COVID-19.

The chain couples TRBV10-2 to TRBJ1-1; 8 bases fit TRBD1. The CDR3 totals 12 residues. Germline assignment: CDR1 WSHSY and CDR2 SAAADI. The trim removed 7 bases at V and 4 bases at J, leaving 2 bases unmatched. CDR3 sequence (DNA): TGCGCCAGCATTACAGGGGGCACTGAAGCTTTCTTT. The encoded protein is CASITGGTEAFF.

The chain carries TRBV3-1 (or the pseudogene TRBV3-2) and TRBJ1-1, with 8 nucleotides matching TRBD1. The CDR3 length is 18 residues. Germline trimming cut 0 bases from V and 6 bases from J; bases unmatched to any gene: 15. From germline, CDR1 is LGHDT and CDR2 YNNKEL (reference sequence). The CDR3 is CASSQDQGAANWDAEAFF. DNA of the CDR3: TGTGCCAGCAGCCAAGACCAGGGGGCCGCCAATTGGGACGCTGAAGCTTTCTTT.

In its sample, this clone was seen once. The chain joins TRBV11-2 to TRBJ2-7; 13 nucleotides align to TRBD2. V lost 0 bases, J lost 3 bases, and 2 bases stayed unmatched. CDR1 is SGHAT, CDR2 FQNNGV, per germline. The CDR3 is made up of 16 amino acids. The CDR3 region is CASSLDRTSGSYEQYF. The CDR3 nucleotides are TGTGCCAGCAGCTTAGATAGGACTAGCGGGAGCTACGAGCAGTACTTC.

This chain uses TRBV27 with TRBJ2-2, with TRBD2 identical over 9 bases. After removal of 9 bases from V and 6 bases from J, the junction contained 14 bases not matched to a gene. The CDR3 sequence is 16 residues long. CDR1 and CDR2 from the germline V gene are MNHEY and SMNVEV (reference sequence). The CDR3 reads CASGFRGSGRAGELFF. CDR3 bases: TGTGCCAGTGGGTTTCGGGGTAGCGGGAGAGCCGGGGAGCTGTTTTTT.

The genes are TRBV7-2 and TRBJ1-4, with D perhaps matching TRBD1 (5 bases). Germline loops: CDR1 SGHTA, CDR2 FQGNSA. The CDR3 runs to 15 residues. Trimming stripped 5 bases from V and 0 bases from J, with 10 bases between. Here the CDR3 DNA reads TGTGCCAGCAGCCCCCGCAGGGCAACTAATGAAAAACTGTTTTTT. Amino acid sequence: CASSPRRATNEKLFF. Complete variable domain (other parts from reference TRBV7-2 and TRBJ1-4): GAGVSQSPSNKVTEKGKDVELRCDPISGHTALYWYRQSLGQGLEFLIYFQGNSAPDKSGLPSDRFSAERTGGSVSTLTIQRTQQEDSAVYLCASSPRRATNEKLFFGSGTQLSVL.

The chain uses TRBV5-8 and TRBJ2-3; 8 bases fit TRBD1. The V gene's germline CDR1 is SGHTS and CDR2 YDEGEE. The CDR3 sequence is 15 residues long. J was trimmed by 1 base and V by 0 bases; bases with no gene match: 1. The CDR3 loop reads CASSLGDRRTDTQYF. CDR3 DNA sequence: TGTGCCAGCAGCTTGGGGGACAGGCGCACAGATACGCAGTATTTT.

The CDR3 nucleotides read TGTGCCAGCTCGAGTACTCGCACAGATACGCAGTATTTT. Amino acids: CASSSTRTDTQYF. The V call is TRBV2, the J call TRBJ2-3; no reliable D call. Germline lookup yields CDR1 SNHLY and CDR2 FYNNEI. V lost 8 bases, J lost 1 base, and 10 bases lay in between. CDR3 length: 13 amino acids.

The J gene is TRBJ2-7, the V gene TRBV18, with 7 bases that match TRBD1. V lost 2 bases, J lost 0 bases, and 7 bases stayed unmatched. The CDR3 runs to 16 residues. CDR1 KGHSH and CDR2 LQKENI come from the germline V gene. This chain's CDR3 is CASSPRDSITSYEQYF. The CDR3 coding sequence is TGTGCCAGCTCACCAAGGGACAGCATTACCTCCTACGAGCAGTACTTC.

This chain links TRBV6-5 with TRBJ2-7; possible D gene TRBD2, 5 bases. The CDR3 has 14 residues. In germline, CDR1 is MNHEY, CDR2 SVGAGI. V was trimmed by 7 bases and J by 4 bases, leaving 17 bases between them. The CDR3 sequence is CASTLRADQYEQYF. The CDR3, as DNA: TGTGCCAGCACTCTGCGGGCGGATCAGTACGAGCAGTACTTC.

The chain links TRBV7-2 to TRBJ2-1; 9 nucleotides align to TRBD2. Trimming removed 0 bases from V and 10 bases from J; junction bases left unmatched: 13. Germline V gene sequence: CDR1 SGHTA, CDR2 FQGNSA. This CDR3 region has 17 residues. The CDR3 loop reads CASSLAGLAGGPLEQFF. DNA for the CDR3: TGTGCCAGCAGCTTAGCCGGTCTCGCGGGAGGGCCGTTAGAGCAGTTCTTC.

This chain links TRBV3-1 (or the pseudogene TRBV3-2) with TRBJ1-2; D remains ambiguous. V lost 3 bases and J lost 7, with 12 bases in between. CDR3 length: 13 residues. Germline V lookup: CDR1 LGHDT, CDR2 YNNKEL (reference sequence). The CDR3 loop reads CASSHLLPPGYTF. CDR3 nucleotide sequence: TGTGCCAGCAGCCATTTACTCCCGCCTGGCTACACCTTC.

The V and J genes are TRBV13 and TRBJ2-7; 7 bases line up with TRBD2. The CDR3 is made up of 14 amino acids. Trimming took 4 bases from V and 3 from J; bases not matched to a gene: 6. In germline, CDR1 is PRHDT, CDR2 FYEKMQ (reference sequence). The CDR3 nucleotides are TGTGCCAGCAGCTCCCAGACTAGCCTCTACGAGCAGTACTTC. Amino acids: CASSSQTSLYEQYF.

V is TRBV7-3 and J is TRBJ1-5; D not resolved. Germline CDR1 SGHTA, CDR2 FQGTGA. This CDR3 comprises 13 residues. V dropped 2 bases and J dropped 6 bases, with 8 bases sitting between them. The CDR3 here is CASSLDISQPQHF. Written as DNA, the CDR3 is TGTGCCAGCAGCTTAGACATAAGTCAGCCCCAGCATTTT. The variable domain in full, completed from reference TRBV7-3 and TRBJ1-5, reads GAGVSQTPSNKVTEKGKYVELRCDPISGHTALYWYRQSLGQGPEFLIYFQGTGAADDSGLPNDRFFAVRPEGSVSTLKIQRTERGDSAVYLCASSLDISQPQHFGDGTRLSIL.

The chain uses TRBV28 and TRBJ1-6, with TRBD1 matching 11 bases. The CDR3 runs 16 residues. Germline CDR1 and CDR2: MDHEN and SYDVKM. V was pared by 1 base and J by 10 bases, with 6 bases of the junction left unmatched. The CDR3 DNA reads as TGTGCCAGCAGTTTATCCCCAGGGACAGGGGGATCACCCCTCCACTTT. It codes for CASSLSPGTGGSPLHF.

The rearrangement uses TRBV30 and TRBJ1-3; D unclear. The germline V gene encodes CDR1 GTSNPN and CDR2 SVGIG (reference sequence). V was clipped by 0 bases and J by 0 bases, with 6 bases between them. CDR3 length: 14 amino acids. The CDR3, as DNA: TGTGCCTGGAGTGTACTTATCTCTGGAAACACCATATATTTT. This encodes CAWSVLISGNTIYF.

This clone was seen once. V and J are TRBV11-2 and TRBJ2-7; 9 bases agree with TRBD2. Germline trimming cut 5 bases from V and 2 bases from J; bases unmatched to any gene: 7. This CDR3 is built from 15 residues. The germline gives CDR1 SGHAT, CDR2 FQNNGV. This CDR3 reads CASSTPAGGTYEQYF. The CDR3, as DNA: TGTGCCAGCAGCACCCCAGCGGGAGGAACCTACGAGCAGTACTTC.

V usage is TRBV2 and J usage is TRBJ1-1; 7 positions agree with TRBD1. CDR3 length: 13 residues. The V segment lost 6 bases and the J segment 4 bases; nucleotides outside the gene matches: 5. The V gene's germline CDR1 is SNHLY and CDR2 FYNNEI. CDR3 sequence reads: CASRPRQGTEAFF. The DNA for the CDR3 is TGTGCCAGCAGACCACGACAGGGCACTGAAGCTTTCTTT.

This clone came up once. The chain uses TRBV9 and TRBJ1-1, with TRBD1 identical over 9 bases. Per the germline V gene, CDR1 is SGDLS and CDR2 is YYNGEE. The junction had 10 bases not matched to a gene; V was cut back by 3 bases and J by 7 bases. The length of the CDR3 is 15 residues. CDR3 in amino acids: CASSEQVPGQGEAFF. The CDR3, as DNA: TGTGCCAGCAGCGAACAAGTCCCGGGACAGGGTGAAGCTTTCTTT.

This clone was recorded only once. This chain uses TRBV5-1 with TRBJ1-2; TRBD1 might be the D (5 bases). The CDR3 loop spans 14 amino acids. V was shortened by 1 base and J by 6 bases, with 13 bases between the two germline ends. The germline V gene has CDR1 SGHRS and CDR2 YFSETQ. Here the CDR3 reads CASSLQGGKDGYTF. CDR3 coding DNA: TGCGCCAGCAGCTTGCAGGGCGGGAAGGATGGCTACACCTTC.

The rearrangement uses TRBV5-1 and TRBJ2-2, with no clear D. Trimming took off 5 bases at V and 3 bases at J, with 8 bases between the two ends. This CDR3 has 13 amino acids. The V gene's germline CDR1 is SGHRS and CDR2 YFSETQ. The chain's CDR3 is CASSSVDTGELFF. In nucleotides, the CDR3 is TGCGCCAGCAGTTCGGTCGACACCGGGGAGCTGTTTTTT.